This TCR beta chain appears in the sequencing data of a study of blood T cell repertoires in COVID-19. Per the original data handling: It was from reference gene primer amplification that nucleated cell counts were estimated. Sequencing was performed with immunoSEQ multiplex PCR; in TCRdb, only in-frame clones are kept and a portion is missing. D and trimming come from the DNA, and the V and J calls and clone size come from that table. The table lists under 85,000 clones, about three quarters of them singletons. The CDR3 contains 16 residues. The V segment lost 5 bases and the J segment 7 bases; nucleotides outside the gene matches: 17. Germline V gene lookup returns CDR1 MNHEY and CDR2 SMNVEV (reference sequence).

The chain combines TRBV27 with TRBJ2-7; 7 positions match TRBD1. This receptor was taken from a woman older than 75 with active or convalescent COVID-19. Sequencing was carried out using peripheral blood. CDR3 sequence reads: CASSALQGIGLREQYF. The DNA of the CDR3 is TGTGCCAGCAGTGCTTTACAGGGGATTGGCTTGCGGGAGCAGTACTTC.